This TCR beta chain was recorded in a study of cytomegalovirus exposure and HLA in healthy donors. Background on the study: Ancestry clustering placed more than 65% of over 300 genotyped donors in the Caucasian-associated cluster.

The V and J ends lost 6 bases and 2 bases respectively, with 12 bases between them. The germline CDR1 and CDR2 sequences are MNHEY and SMNVEV (reference sequence). The CDR3 runs 14 residues. With 60 Vbeta and 13 Jbeta primers, the PCR was carried out. The data were produced by immunoSEQ multiplex PCR, yet TCRdb's version contains in-frame clones alone and is incomplete. Among 200,000 to 300,000 clones listed, 70% to 90% were seen once. The chain recombines TRBV27 with TRBJ2-3; D remains unclear. This clonotype originated in a middle-aged woman in good health and CMV-seropositive. The sequencing sample was made of PBMCs. The CDR3 region is CASSRGPNTDTQYF. The CDR3 DNA reads as TGTGCCAGCAGCCGTGGCCCCAACACAGATACGCAGTATTTT.